This TCR beta chain originates from a study of glioma-infiltrating T cells. J gave up 6 bases and V 2 bases, and 5 bases lay outside the gene matches. CDR3 length equals 15 residues. The germline V gene has CDR1 ENHRY and CDR2 SYGVKD. Study-level points and caveats: Very few CDR3 sequences were shared between tissue and blood.

Using RNA template, CDR3s of TCR alpha and beta were amplified with iRepertoire arm-PCR. Each CDR3 protein gets one entry after TCRdb re-called the multiplex PCR reads with MiXCR. The table records around 180,000 distinct CDR3 sequences, around 40% of them present only once. Remarks on this clonotype: Its cognate antigen is unknown.

The gene calls are TRBV10-3 and TRBJ2-7; the match to TRBD2 covers 12 bases. The sample was glioma tissue, nonneoplastic brain tissue, or PBMCs (not recorded which). The origin of this receptor is a human donor with low-grade glioma or glioblastoma, undergoing nonglioma brain surgery, or in good health (not recorded which). Here the CDR3 reads CAISEEASGRAEQYF. The CDR3 nucleotides are TGTGCCATCAGTGAGGAGGCTAGCGGGAGGGCCGAGCAGTACTTC.